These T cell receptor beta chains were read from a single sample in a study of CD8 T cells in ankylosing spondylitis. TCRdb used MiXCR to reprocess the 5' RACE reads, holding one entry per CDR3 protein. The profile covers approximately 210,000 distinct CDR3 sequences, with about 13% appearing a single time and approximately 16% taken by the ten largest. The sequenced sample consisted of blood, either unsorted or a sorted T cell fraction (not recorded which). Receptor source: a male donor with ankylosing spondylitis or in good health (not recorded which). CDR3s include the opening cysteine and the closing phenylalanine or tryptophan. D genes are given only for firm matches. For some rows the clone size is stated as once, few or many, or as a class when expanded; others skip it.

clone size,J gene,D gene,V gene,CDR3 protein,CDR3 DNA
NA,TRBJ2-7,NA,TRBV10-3,CAIRRQEDGPEQYF,TGTGCCATCAGGAGACAGGAAGATGGTCCCGAGCAGTACTTC
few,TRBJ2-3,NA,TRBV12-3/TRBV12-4,CASSGTLSTDTQYF,TGTGCCAGCAGCGGGACCCTGAGCACAGATACGCAGTATTTT
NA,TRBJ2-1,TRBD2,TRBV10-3,CAISESNRGGDEQFF,TGTGCCATCAGTGAGTCGAATCGGGGAGGGGATGAGCAGTTCTTC
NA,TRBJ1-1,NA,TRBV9,CASSPQTGQNTEAFF,TGTGCCAGCAGCCCCCAGACAGGACAAAACACTGAAGCTTTCTTT
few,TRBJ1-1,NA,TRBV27,CASSTLDREAFF,TGTGCCAGCAGTACCCTCGACAGAGAAGCTTTCTTT
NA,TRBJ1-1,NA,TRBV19,CASRAGAEWAFF,TGTGCCAGTCGAGCCGGGGCGGAATGGGCTTTCTTT
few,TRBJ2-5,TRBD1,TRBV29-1,CSVASTGAQYF,TGCAGCGTGGCCTCGACAGGGGCCCAGTACTTC
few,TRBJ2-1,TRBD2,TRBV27,CASTSISGVDEQFF,TGTGCCAGCACCTCCATTAGCGGGGTGGATGAGCAGTTCTTC
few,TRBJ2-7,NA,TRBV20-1,CSATGGYEQYF,TGCAGTGCTACCGGGGGATACGAGCAGTACTTC
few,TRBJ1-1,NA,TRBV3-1,CASSSGLGGTEAFF,TGTGCCAGCAGCTCTGGTTTGGGGGGCACTGAAGCTTTCTTT
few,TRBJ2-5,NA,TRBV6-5,CASSYGAAPDETQYF,TGTGCCAGCAGTTACGGAGCCGCACCCGATGAGACCCAGTACTTC
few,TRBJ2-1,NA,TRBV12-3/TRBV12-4,CASSPQNNEQFF,TGTGCCAGCAGTCCACAGAACAATGAGCAGTTCTTC
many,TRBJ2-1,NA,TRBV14,CASSQEEQDEQFF,TGTGCCAGCAGCCAAGAGGAGCAAGATGAGCAGTTCTTC
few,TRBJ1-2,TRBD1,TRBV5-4,CASSHAWTGENNYGYTF,TGTGCCAGCAGCCACGCCTGGACAGGTGAAAATAACTATGGCTACACCTTC
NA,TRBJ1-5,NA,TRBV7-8,CASSEAEGVFNQPQHF,TGTGCCAGCAGCGAAGCTGAGGGGGTTTTCAATCAGCCCCAGCATTTT
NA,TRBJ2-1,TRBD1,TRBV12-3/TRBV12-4,CASSLQGAGYNEQFF,TGTGCCAGCAGTTTGCAGGGGGCGGGCTACAATGAGCAGTTCTTC